This T cell receptor (beta chain) came from a study of T cells in localized non-small cell lung cancer. Regarding the study as a whole: Prolonged overall survival went with higher T cell density in the blood. There were a median about 53 of the top 100 tumor clones appearing in adjacent lung. Sequencing, confined to only one tumor region, leaves heterogeneity possible. Adjacent uninvolved lung tissue had the highest T cell clonality, exceeding tumor.

The CDR3 loop spans 15 amino acids. Germline V CDR1 and CDR2: MNHEY, SVGAGI. The V gene lost 0 bases and the J gene lost 0 bases, with 8 bases spanning the gap. TCRdb's table, derived via immunoSEQ multiplex PCR, lists solely in-frame clones and lacks some. Of 20,000 to 25,000 clones listed, over 75% are singletons. A remark on this clone: Its target is unknown.

This material consisted of PBMCs, taken before any cancer treatment. The gene calls are TRBV6-5 and TRBJ1-1; D unresolved. This receptor was identified in a man aged 40-75 years with stage II lung adenocarcinoma. The CDR3 DNA sequence: TGTGCCAGCAGTTACTCGGCAGGCCTGAACACTGAAGCTTTCTTT. Its protein is CASSYSAGLNTEAFF.